This T cell receptor beta chain was sequenced for a study of cytomegalovirus exposure and HLA in healthy donors. This clone was counted between two and nine times. 13 Jbeta primers and 60 Vbeta primers were used for the PCR. Repertoires were generated with immunoSEQ multiplex PCR, while TCRdb's copy carries only in-frame clones and drops some. The table lists around 110,000 clones, 65% of them singletons. The CDR3 contains 15 residues. CDR1 is SGHNT and CDR2 is YYREEE in the germline V gene (reference sequence). Trimming removed 6 bases from V and 5 bases from J, with 20 bases in between. This sequence was found in a middle-aged woman in good health and CMV-seropositive. This rearrangement joins TRBV5-4 to TRBJ1-1; TRBD1 might be the D (6 bases). Sequencing input: PBMCs. In nucleotides, the CDR3 is TGTGCCAGCATCAAAGGGGGTAGGGGGACGACTGAAGCTTTCTTT. This sequence encodes CASIKGGRGTTEAFF.